The rows below give T cell receptor beta chains drawn from one sample of a study of glioma-infiltrating T cells. Via MiXCR, TCRdb re-called the multiplex PCR reads, giving one row per CDR3 protein. The sample has under 50,000 distinct CDR3 sequences, approximately 20% seen once. Sequencing input: glioma tissue, nonneoplastic brain tissue, or PBMCs (not recorded which). All receptors derive from a human donor with low-grade glioma or glioblastoma, undergoing nonglioma brain surgery, or in good health (not recorded which). CDR3s include the opening cysteine and the closing phenylalanine or tryptophan. A D gene is named only where the DNA matches it firmly. The listing skips clone size in some rows; elsewhere it reads once, few, many or a size class.

d_gene: .
v_gene: TRBV9
j_gene: TRBJ2-5
abundance: few
CDR3nt: TGTGCCAGCAGCGAAAGACCCCTCAAGACCCAGTACTTC
CDR3aa: CASSERPLKTQYF

d_gene: .
v_gene: TRBV14
j_gene: TRBJ1-2
abundance: many
CDR3nt: TGTGCCAGCAGCCAAGGGGGCTATGGCTACACCTTC
CDR3aa: CASSQGGYGYTF

d_gene: TRBD2
v_gene: TRBV9
j_gene: TRBJ2-6
abundance: .
CDR3nt: TGTGCCAGCAGCGCGCGGGGGGCGACGTCTGGGGCCAACGTCCTGACTTTC
CDR3aa: CASSARGATSGANVLTF

d_gene: TRBD1
v_gene: TRBV13
j_gene: TRBJ2-2
abundance: .
CDR3nt: TGTGCCAGCAGCTTAGAACAGGGGCTGAGGATCGGGGAGCTGTTTTTT
CDR3aa: CASSLEQGLRIGELFF

d_gene: .
v_gene: TRBV6-2/TRBV6-3
j_gene: TRBJ1-2
abundance: many
CDR3nt: TGTGCCAGCGCCCTCGGGGGTCGCGGCTACACCTTC
CDR3aa: CASALGGRGYTF

d_gene: .
v_gene: TRBV28
j_gene: TRBJ2-6
abundance: many
CDR3nt: TGTGCCAGCAGATTCCAAACGGGCCAGTTACGAGGTGGGGCCAACGTCCTGACTTTC
CDR3aa: CASRFQTGQLRGGANVLTF

d_gene: .
v_gene: TRBV5-1
j_gene: TRBJ2-1
abundance: .
CDR3nt: TGCGCCAGCAGCTTTGGCCCTGCGGAACCCCAGTTCTTC
CDR3aa: CASSFGPAEPQFF

d_gene: TRBD1
v_gene: TRBV27
j_gene: TRBJ2-2
abundance: many
CDR3nt: TGTGCCAGCAGTTTATCTCGCGGGGACAGGGGAGGGGAGCTGTTTTTT
CDR3aa: CASSLSRGDRGGELFF

d_gene: .
v_gene: TRBV11-2
j_gene: TRBJ1-3
abundance: few
CDR3nt: TGTGCCAGCAGCTTAGTAGCTGGAAGCTCTGGAAACACCATATATTTT
CDR3aa: CASSLVAGSSGNTIYF

d_gene: .
v_gene: TRBV20-1
j_gene: TRBJ2-7
abundance: many
CDR3nt: TGCAGTGCTAGAGCGGGGAGCGACGAGCAGTACTTC
CDR3aa: CSARAGSDEQYF

d_gene: .
v_gene: TRBV20-1
j_gene: TRBJ1-1
abundance: .
CDR3nt: TGCAGTGCCACGGGGCTCTGTATGAACACTGAAGCTTTCTTT
CDR3aa: CSATGLCMNTEAFF

d_gene: TRBD1
v_gene: TRBV12-3/TRBV12-4
j_gene: TRBJ2-1
abundance: few
CDR3nt: TGTGCCAGCAGTACCCGACAGGGGGCAAACAATGAGCAGTTCTTC
CDR3aa: CASSTRQGANNEQFF

d_gene: TRBD2
v_gene: TRBV29-1
j_gene: TRBJ2-5
abundance: .
CDR3nt: TGCAGCGTTGGCGGACTAGCGGGAGGGAAGGGAGAGACCCAGTACTTC
CDR3aa: CSVGGLAGGKGETQYF

d_gene: .
v_gene: TRBV28
j_gene: TRBJ1-5
abundance: many
CDR3nt: TGTGCCAGCAGTCGGGACATGGATCAGCCCCAGCATTTT
CDR3aa: CASSRDMDQPQHF

d_gene: .
v_gene: TRBV6-1
j_gene: TRBJ2-3
abundance: many
CDR3nt: TGTGCCAGCAGGGGTCGGGTGGGAGGCCCAGATACGCAGTATTTT
CDR3aa: CASRGRVGGPDTQYF

d_gene: .
v_gene: TRBV12-3/TRBV12-4
j_gene: TRBJ1-3
abundance: .
CDR3nt: TGTGCCAGCAGGGGAGACAGGTCTCTCGGAAACACCATATATTTT
CDR3aa: CASRGDRSLGNTIYF

d_gene: TRBD2
v_gene: TRBV27
j_gene: TRBJ2-1
abundance: many
CDR3nt: TGTGCCAGCAGTCAGACTAGCGGGGCAATCTACAATGAGCAGTTCTTC
CDR3aa: CASSQTSGAIYNEQFF

d_gene: .
v_gene: TRBV20-1
j_gene: TRBJ2-5
abundance: .
CDR3nt: TGCCGTGCTAGCCGCTCAGTAGGGGAGACCCAGTACTTC
CDR3aa: CRASRSVGETQYF

d_gene: .
v_gene: TRBV12-3/TRBV12-4
j_gene: TRBJ1-1
abundance: many
CDR3nt: TGTGCCAGCAGCCTTCCCAGGGAAGGGTGGACTGAAGCTTTCTTT
CDR3aa: CASSLPREGWTEAFF

d_gene: .
v_gene: TRBV29-1
j_gene: TRBJ2-3
abundance: .
CDR3nt: TGCAGCGTTGAGGGGCCGGGGAGCACAGATACGCAGTATTTT
CDR3aa: CSVEGPGSTDTQYF

d_gene: TRBD2
v_gene: TRBV27
j_gene: TRBJ2-1
abundance: many
CDR3nt: TGTGCCAGCAGTTGGGCTAGCGGGGGGAATGAGCAGTTCTTC
CDR3aa: CASSWASGGNEQFF

d_gene: .
v_gene: TRBV19
j_gene: TRBJ1-1
abundance: .
CDR3nt: TGTGCCAGTAGTCTAAAATCGAACACTGAAGCTTTCTTT
CDR3aa: CASSLKSNTEAFF

d_gene: .
v_gene: TRBV29-1
j_gene: TRBJ1-1
abundance: many
CDR3nt: TGCAGCGTTGAATCGGACAGCCTCTCCAGAAGTAGGACTTTCTTT
CDR3aa: CSVESDSLSRSRTFF

d_gene: TRBD1
v_gene: TRBV19
j_gene: TRBJ1-4
abundance: .
CDR3nt: TGTGCCAGTGTACCCGGGACAGCGACTAATGAAAAACTGTTTTTT
CDR3aa: CASVPGTATNEKLFF